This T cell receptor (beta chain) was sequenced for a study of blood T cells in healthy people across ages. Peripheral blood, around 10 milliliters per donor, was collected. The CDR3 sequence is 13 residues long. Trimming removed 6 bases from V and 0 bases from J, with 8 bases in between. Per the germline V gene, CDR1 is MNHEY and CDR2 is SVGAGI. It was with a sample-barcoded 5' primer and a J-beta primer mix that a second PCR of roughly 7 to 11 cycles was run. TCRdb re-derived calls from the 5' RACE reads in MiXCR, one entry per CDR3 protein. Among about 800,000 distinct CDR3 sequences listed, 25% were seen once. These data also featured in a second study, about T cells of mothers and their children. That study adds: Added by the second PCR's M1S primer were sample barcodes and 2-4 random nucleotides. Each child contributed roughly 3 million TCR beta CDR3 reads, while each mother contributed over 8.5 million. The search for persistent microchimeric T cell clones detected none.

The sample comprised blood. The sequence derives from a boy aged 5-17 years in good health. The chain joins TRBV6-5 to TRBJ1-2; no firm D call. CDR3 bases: TGTGCCAGCAGACCCACAGCTAACTATGGCTACACCTTC. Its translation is CASRPTANYGYTF.